This T cell receptor (beta chain) derives from a study of T cell changes during pregnancy in multiple sclerosis. Method: immunoSEQ multiplex PCR; TCRdb's copy keeps in-frame clones and lacks some. The data contain some 99,000 clones, about 92% of them seen just once; the ten biggest clones take up 2% to 3%. The CDR3 is 15 residues long. The V and J ends lost 2 bases and 6 bases respectively, with 16 bases between them. CDR1 is SGDLS and CDR2 is YYNGEE in the germline V gene. The clonotype was recovered from a female donor in good health, enrolled as a control in a pregnancy study. This sequence joins TRBV9 and TRBJ2-3; no clear D gene. The specimen was peripheral blood, collected after pregnancy. CDR3 sequence (DNA): TGTGCCAGCAGCGTCCGCTCGCTCCAGGCGGATACGCAGTATTTT. Its protein is CASSVRSLQADTQYF.